This is a list of T cell receptor beta chains from one sample in a study of vaccination and CD4 T cells after COVID-19. These receptors are not linked to any known antigen. TCRdb ran MiXCR on the PCR reads and lists one entry per CDR3 protein. This table holds some 15,000 distinct CDR3 sequences, around 55% found once. Sequencing was performed on CD4+ T cells from blood, cultured in vitro, taken about 7 months after SARS-CoV-2 vaccination. The receptors were sampled from a human donor who had recovered from COVID-19. Each CDR3 is given with its conserved first and last residue. The D gene is left open where the match is weak. The size of a clone is reported for some rows only, either as once, few or many, or as a class for expanded clones.

clone size	V gene	D gene	J gene	CDR3 protein	CDR3 DNA
.	TRBV7-3	.	TRBJ1-5	CASSLRPGRNQPQHF	TGTGCCAGCAGCTTAAGACCAGGGCGAAATCAGCCCCAGCATTTT
.	TRBV29-1	.	TRBJ1-1	CSEERGSTEAFF	TGCAGCGAGGAGCGGGGCAGCACTGAAGCTTTCTTT
.	TRBV20-1	.	TRBJ2-1	CSAEPGERYNEQFF	TGCAGTGCTGAGCCGGGGGAACGATACAATGAGCAGTTCTTC
.	TRBV7-9	.	TRBJ2-1	CASSDGSYNEQFF	TGTGCCAGCTCGGACGGGTCCTACAATGAGCAGTTCTTC
.	TRBV6-1	.	TRBJ1-5	CASSDLWQGGNQPQHF	TGTGCCAGCAGTGATTTATGGCAGGGTGGGAATCAGCCCCAGCATTTT
few	TRBV15	.	TRBJ1-2	CATSREADSLYGYTF	TGTGCCACCAGCAGAGAGGCAGATAGCCTGTATGGCTACACCTTC
few	TRBV21-1	.	TRBJ2-7	CASSKALRKVCTYEQYF	TGTGCCAGCAGCAAAGCGCTACGGAAAGTGTGTACCTACGAGCAGTACTTC
few	TRBV7-9	.	TRBJ1-2	CASSLGAGENYGYTF	TGTGCCAGCAGCTTAGGAGCAGGGGAGAACTATGGCTACACCTTC
few	TRBV20-1	.	TRBJ2-5	CSARDLGGRETQYF	TGCAGTGCTAGAGATTTGGGGGGCCGGGAGACCCAGTACTTC
.	TRBV7-9	.	TRBJ2-7	CASSLEPPWGYEQYF	TGTGCCAGCAGCTTAGAACCTCCTTGGGGCTACGAGCAGTACTTC
.	TRBV24-1	.	TRBJ2-3	CATSRADTDTQYF	TGTGCCACCAGTCGAGCGGACACAGATACGCAGTATTTT
.	TRBV6-1	TRBD1	TRBJ2-7	CASSEGTGYYEQYF	TGTGCCAGCAGTGAAGGGACAGGGTACTACGAGCAGTACTTC
.	TRBV20-1	TRBD1	TRBJ2-5	CSAYEDREETQYF	TGCAGTGCTTACGAGGACAGGGAAGAGACCCAGTACTTC
.	TRBV7-9	.	TRBJ2-1	CASMSYNEQFF	TGTGCCAGCATGTCCTACAATGAGCAGTTCTTC
.	TRBV27	TRBD2	TRBJ2-7	CASRSGSRSYEQYF	TGTGCCAGTCGAAGCGGGAGCCGGTCCTACGAGCAGTACTTC
.	TRBV27	TRBD1	TRBJ2-7	CASRSQTGFTYEQYF	TGTGCCAGCAGATCCCAGACAGGGTTCACCTACGAGCAGTACTTC
.	TRBV7-9	.	TRBJ1-5	CASSLAGGGQPQHF	TGTGCCAGCAGCTTAGCCGGAGGGGGTCAGCCCCAGCATTTT
.	TRBV20-1	TRBD2	TRBJ2-5	CSADLAGLQETQYF	TGCAGTGCTGATTTAGCGGGGTTACAAGAGACCCAGTACTTC
.	TRBV6-1	.	TRBJ1-5	CASSPLDTLVANQPQHF	TGTGCCAGCAGTCCTCTGGACACCCTGGTTGCCAATCAGCCCCAGCATTTT
.	TRBV7-9	TRBD1	TRBJ2-7	CASSWDRLSYEQYF	TGTGCCAGCAGCTGGGACAGGCTCTCCTACGAGCAGTACTTC
.	TRBV20-1	.	TRBJ2-1	CSARVLASGYEQFF	TGCAGTGCTAGAGTGCTAGCGTCTGGGTATGAGCAGTTCTTC
.	TRBV6-1	TRBD2	TRBJ2-5	CASTPGTIQETQYF	TGTGCCAGTACACCGGGGACTATCCAAGAGACCCAGTACTTC
.	TRBV7-2	TRBD1	TRBJ1-1	CASSVTGGAEAFF	TGTGCCAGCAGCGTCACAGGGGGCGCCGAAGCTTTCTTT
.	TRBV15	.	TRBJ2-2	CATSRTMNTGELFF	TGTGCCACCAGCAGAACCATGAACACCGGGGAGCTGTTTTTT
.	TRBV7-4	.	TRBJ2-6	CASSFPLSGANVLTF	TGTGCCAGCAGCTTTCCTCTCTCTGGGGCCAACGTCCTGACTTTC
.	TRBV12-3/TRBV12-4	TRBD2	TRBJ2-7	CASGGESEQYF	TGTGCCAGCGGGGGGGAGTCCGAGCAGTACTTC
.	TRBV6-1	.	TRBJ1-1	CASSEQGGDTEAFF	TGTGCCAGCAGTGAACAGGGTGGAGACACTGAAGCTTTCTTT
.	TRBV20-1	.	TRBJ2-3	CSATDRIGIDTQYF	TGCAGTGCTACAGACCGGATAGGGATAGATACGCAGTATTTT
.	TRBV29-1	.	TRBJ1-2	CSVEDIRVAGYTF	TGCAGCGTTGAAGATATCAGGGTTGCTGGCTACACCTTC
few	TRBV20-1	.	TRBJ1-5	CSARRGLDQPQHF	TGCAGTGCTAGGCGGGGGCTTGATCAGCCCCAGCATTTT
.	TRBV20-1	TRBD2	TRBJ2-7	CSARARMGGGSIHEQYF	TGCAGTGCTAGGGCCCGGATGGGAGGCGGGAGTATCCACGAGCAGTACTTC
.	TRBV11-3	TRBD1	TRBJ2-3	CASSQGEGTDTQYF	TGTGCCAGCAGCCAGGGGGAAGGCACAGATACGCAGTATTTT
.	TRBV7-2	TRBD2	TRBJ2-3	CASSVSGNTQYF	TGTGCCAGCAGCGTTAGCGGGAATACGCAGTATTTT
.	TRBV6-1	.	TRBJ1-5	CASSSGSGQPQHF	TGTGCCAGCAGCTCAGGTTCCGGGCAGCCCCAGCATTTT
few	TRBV7-3	.	TRBJ1-1	CASSFGEDTEAFF	TGTGCCAGCAGCTTCGGCGAGGACACTGAAGCTTTCTTT
.	TRBV28	.	TRBJ2-6	CASMTSGANVLTF	TGTGCCAGCATGACCTCTGGGGCCAACGTCCTGACTTTC